The 10 T cell receptor beta chains below come from one sample, sequenced in a study of shared clonotypes between healthy human individuals. The table came from immunoSEQ multiplex PCR; TCRdb's copy has only in-frame clones and leaves some out. This table has about 2 million clones, about 95% appearing once. CD45RO-negative CD8 cells positively selected for CCR7 made up the naive population, which excluded terminally differentiated effector memory CD45RA+ cells. Material for sequencing was naive CD8+ T cells sorted from blood. The receptors originated from a man aged 18 to 30 in good health.

This chain links TRBV5-1 with TRBJ2-7; weak D call: TRBD2 (5 bases). The CDR3 contains 16 residues. The ends were cut back, 0 bases at V and 2 bases at J, with 15 bases in the middle. Germline V CDR1 and CDR2: SGHRS, YFSETQ. CDR3 in DNA: TGCGCCAGCAGCTTGGTCCGGGGAAGTTTGGCCTACGAGCAGTACTTC. Translated, it gives CASSLVRGSLAYEQYF.

V gene TRBV7-5 combines with J gene TRBJ2-7; TRBD2, as called in the table, went unchecked against the DNA. TRBV7-5 is a pseudogene. The CDR3 loop spans 18 amino acids. DNA for the CDR3: TGTGCCAGAAGCTTCAGGACTAGCGGGAGGGCCGGTGCTTACGAGCAGTACTTC. Translation: CARSFRTSGRAGAYEQYF.

The J gene is TRBJ2-3, the V gene TRBV4-3; 7 bases are shared with TRBD2. The CDR3 totals 16 residues. After removal of 3 bases from V and 3 bases from J, the junction contained 9 bases not matched to a gene. Looked up from germline, CDR1 is LGHNA and CDR2 is YSLEER. CDR3 sequence (DNA): TGCGCCAGCAGCCATTTCGAAAGGGAGGGTACAGATACGCAGTATTTT. Its protein product is CASSHFEREGTDTQYF.

The gene calls are TRBV27 and TRBJ1-5; TRBD1 agrees at 7 bases. From germline, CDR1 is MNHEY and CDR2 SMNVEV (reference sequence). The CDR3 is 16 amino acids. Losses at the gene ends were 4 bases for V and 7 bases for J; bases not matched to a gene: 13. The CDR3 region is CASSSNNPQGRQPQHF. DNA of the CDR3: TGTGCCAGCAGTTCGAATAACCCACAGGGGCGGCAGCCCCAGCATTTT.

This chain connects TRBV10-2 to TRBJ2-7; TRBD2 aligns across 7 bases. CDR3 length: 14 residues. Germline V gene data show CDR1 as WSHSY and CDR2 as SAAADI. J was trimmed by 2 bases and V by 0 bases; bases with no gene match: 1. CDR3 amino acids: CASSESRGTYEQYF. The DNA of the CDR3 is TGCGCCAGCAGTGAGTCGCGGGGGACCTACGAGCAGTACTTC.

In this sample, this clone turned up once. This rearrangement joins TRBV21-1 to TRBJ1-4; the tabulated D call, TRBD1, remains unverified against the DNA. TRBV21-1 is noted as a pseudogene. CDR3 size: 15 residues. The CDR3: CASLLLGPSREKLFF. The CDR3 nucleotides read TGTGCCAGCTTGCTTCTGGGCCCCTCCAGGGAAAAACTGTTTTTT.

V gene TRBV6-5 combines with J gene TRBJ2-7, with D unclear. Per germline, CDR1 MNHEY and CDR2 SVGAGI. Trimming stripped 0 bases from V and 5 bases from J, with 5 bases between. The CDR3 totals 12 residues. CDR3 loop: CASSYSWDEQYF. CDR3 DNA: TGTGCCAGCAGTTACTCTTGGGACGAGCAGTACTTC.

The rearrangement uses TRBV27 and TRBJ2-3; 9 nucleotides align to TRBD1. Germline-derived CDR1 and CDR2 are MNHEY and SMNVEV (reference sequence). This CDR3 is built from 16 residues. V lost 4 bases, J lost 1 base, and 6 bases stayed unmatched. CDR3 loop: CASSWTGVQGTDTQYF. The CDR3, as DNA: TGTGCCAGCAGTTGGACAGGGGTGCAGGGCACAGATACGCAGTATTTT.

This chain links TRBV6-6 with TRBJ2-3; 8 bases line up with TRBD1. The trim removed 0 bases at V and 6 bases at J, leaving 2 bases unmatched. The V gene's germline CDR1 is MNHNY and CDR2 SVGAGI (reference sequence). CDR3 length equals 14 residues. Here the CDR3 reads CASSYSTGVDTQYF. The CDR3 nucleotides read TGTGCCAGCAGTTACTCGACAGGGGTGGATACGCAGTATTTT.

The chain employs TRBV6-5 and TRBJ2-1, with TRBD2 matching over 10 bases. Germline V gene data show CDR1 as MNHEY and CDR2 as SVGAGI. CDR3 size: 14 residues. Trimming cost V 5 bases and J 6 bases; bases outside gene matches: 4. CDR3 amino acids: CASSQAGGRNEQFF. The CDR3 nucleotides read TGTGCCAGCAGTCAAGCGGGAGGGCGCAATGAGCAGTTCTTC.